Each of the 9 T cell receptor beta chains below was sequenced from the same sample in a study of cytotoxic CD8 clonotypes in ibrutinib-treated CLL. Only in-frame clones appear in the TCRdb table, and some are missing; sequencing was by immunoSEQ multiplex PCR. Among 150,000 to 200,000 clones listed, about two thirds were seen once. Specimen: PBMCs, collected after 24 months of ibrutinib treatment. The origin of the receptors is a human donor with chronic lymphocytic leukemia.

The J gene is TRBJ1-5, the V gene TRBV2; no clear D gene. Between the trimmed V and J ends, which lost 6 bases and 0 bases, there was a span of 9 bases. CDR1 is SNHLY and CDR2 is FYNNEI in the germline V gene. CDR3 length: 14 residues. The CDR3 coding sequence is TGTGCCAGCAGACAGACTTATAGCAATCAGCCCCAGCATTTT. Translation: CASRQTYSNQPQHF.

In this sample, this clone turned up once. This chain uses TRBV15 with TRBJ2-7, with D tentatively TRBD1 or TRBD2 (6 bases each). CDR1 is LNHNV and CDR2 is YYDKDF in the germline V gene (reference sequence). The CDR3 loop spans 15 amino acids. Trimming took off 5 bases at V and 3 bases at J, with 17 bases between the two ends. CDR3 amino acids: CATSGGGTTNYEQYF. The CDR3 nucleotides read TGTGCCACCAGCGGAGGCGGGACAACGAACTACGAGCAGTACTTC.

In DNA, the CDR3 is TGCGCCAGCAGCTTGCCGACTAGCGGGAGCGGTGAGCAGTTCTTC. This encodes CASSLPTSGSGEQFF. The chain joins TRBV5-1 to TRBJ2-1; the match to TRBD2 covers 12 bases. The V gene end was trimmed by 1 base and the J gene end by 9 bases; junction bases not matched to a gene: 5. CDR3 length equals 15 residues. Germline V gene lookup returns CDR1 SGHRS and CDR2 YFSETQ.

The chain couples TRBV7-2 to TRBJ2-3; 9 bases are a match to TRBD2. V was pared by 0 bases and J by 4 bases, with 11 bases of the junction left unmatched. CDR1 is SGHTA and CDR2 is FQGNSA in the germline V gene. This CDR3 is 18 amino acids long. CDR3 nucleotide sequence: TGTGCCAGCAGCTTAGCGGGGCTTAGCGGGAGTGGTGCAGATACGCAGTATTTT. Translating gives CASSLAGLSGSGADTQYF.

This clone was found a few times. J is TRBJ2-7 and V is TRBV27; D unresolved. The germline V and J ends were trimmed by 2 bases and 7 bases, with 18 bases remaining between them. The CDR3 is 15 residues long. CDR1 and CDR2 from the germline V gene are MNHEY and SMNVEV (reference sequence). The CDR3 DNA reads as TGTGCCAGCAGTTTAATCAGTGGGCGGATCAAGGAGCAGTACTTC. Amino acids: CASSLISGRIKEQYF.

J is TRBJ1-5 and V is TRBV6-5; the D gene is possibly TRBD1 (5 bases). The CDR3 contains 15 residues. CDR1 MNHEY and CDR2 SVGAGI come from the germline V gene. V lost 0 bases, J lost 1 base, and 7 bases lay in between. The CDR3 DNA reads as TGTGCCAGCAGTTACTCGAGGGGCAGCAATCAGCCCCAGCATTTT. This sequence encodes CASSYSRGSNQPQHF.

V and J are TRBV13 and TRBJ2-1, with D unresolved. This CDR3 spans 15 amino acids. Germline loops: CDR1 PRHDT, CDR2 FYEKMQ (reference sequence). Deletions cut 1 base from V and 0 bases from J, with 7 bases between. This CDR3 reads CASSLEVSSYNEQFF. The DNA of the CDR3 is TGTGCCAGCAGCTTAGAAGTGAGCTCCTACAATGAGCAGTTCTTC.

V usage is TRBV4-3 and J usage is TRBJ2-7; D is perhaps TRBD1 or TRBD2 (5 bases each). The germline gives CDR1 LGHNA, CDR2 YSLEER. Trimming pared 1 base from V and 3 bases from J, leaving 16 bases between. The length of the CDR3 is 16 residues. In DNA form, the CDR3 reads TGCGCCAGCAGCCAAGGTGTTTTAGAGGGACGCTACGAGCAGTACTTC. Its translation is CASSQGVLEGRYEQYF.

This clone was detected a few times. This chain joins TRBV7-6 and TRBJ1-2; D remains ambiguous. The CDR3 extends over 11 amino acids. Germline loops: CDR1 SGHVS, CDR2 FNYEAQ. V lost 1 base to trimming and J lost 14 bases, with 11 bases between them. The CDR3 nucleotides read TGTGCCAGCAGCTTAGGGTATTCGTTAACCTTC. Translating gives CASSLGYSLTF.